These 19 T cell receptor beta chains originate from one sample sequenced in a study of cytomegalovirus exposure and HLA in healthy donors. A multiplex PCR was run with 60 Vbeta primers and 13 Jbeta primers. Assay: immunoSEQ multiplex PCR; the TCRdb copy retains only in-frame clones and omits some. The table lists 150,000 or so clones, roughly 74% of them singletons, with approximately 11% in the top ten. The sequenced sample consisted of PBMCs. The receptors stem from a man aged 18 to 29 in good health and CMV-seropositive.

V usage is TRBV15 and J usage is TRBJ2-6; D remains unclear. The germline V gene encodes CDR1 LNHNV and CDR2 YYDKDF (reference sequence). The CDR3 covers 15 residues. Trimming shortened V by 1 base and J by 0 bases, and 4 bases separated the two germline ends. CDR3: CATSRGGSGANVLTF. The CDR3 DNA is TGTGCCACCAGCAGAGGAGGCTCTGGGGCCAACGTCCTGACTTTC.

The chain couples TRBV4-1 to TRBJ2-5, with D possibly matching TRBD2 (5 bases). V shed 1 base and J shed 1 base, with 13 bases lying between them. The CDR3 loop spans 16 amino acids. Germline assignment: CDR1 MGHRA and CDR2 YSYEKL. The CDR3 bases are TGCGCCAGCAGCCAAGCGGAGCGGAGGCCCCAAGAGACCCAGTACTTC. Protein product: CASSQAERRPQETQYF.

CDR3 in DNA: TGTGCCAGCAGTTCCACCGGGGGAGGACAGGAGGGCTACGAGCAGTACTTC. This gives the protein CASSSTGGGQEGYEQYF. J is TRBJ2-7 and V is TRBV28; D is perhaps TRBD1 (7 bases). Germline assignment: CDR1 MDHEN and CDR2 SYDVKM. CDR3 size: 17 residues. Trimming stripped 4 bases from V and 3 bases from J, with 22 bases between.

The genes are TRBV2 and TRBJ2-1, with 9 bases matching TRBD1. The junction had 4 bases not matched to a gene; V was cut back by 1 base and J by 3 bases. The CDR3 covers 16 residues. CDR1 SNHLY and CDR2 FYNNEI come from the germline V gene. CDR3 sequence: CASSEEGTGIYNEQFF. The DNA of the CDR3 is TGTGCCAGCAGTGAAGAGGGGACAGGGATCTACAATGAGCAGTTCTTC.

The chain links TRBV2 to TRBJ1-6, with unresolved D. CDR1 SNHLY and CDR2 FYNNEI come from the germline V gene. CDR3 length: 14 residues. Trimming removed 4 bases from V and 10 bases from J, with 14 bases in between. The CDR3 nucleotides are TGTGCCAGCAGTGGATTTACGGGTAACTCACCCCTCCACTTT. Its protein is CASSGFTGNSPLHF.

The rearrangement uses TRBV28 and TRBJ1-3; TRBD1 aligns across 9 bases. In germline, CDR1 is MDHEN, CDR2 SYDVKM. The CDR3 has 16 residues. The ends lost 6 bases at V and 0 bases at J; junction bases unmatched: 6. CDR3 sequence: CASREDRGISGNTIYF. The CDR3 bases are TGTGCCAGCAGAGAAGACAGGGGGATCTCTGGAAACACCATATATTTT.

This clone was recorded only once. The chain uses TRBV5-1 and TRBJ2-5; 7 bases agree with TRBD2. V dropped 2 bases and J dropped 0; count of bases not matched to a gene: 4. The CDR3 runs to 15 residues. In germline, CDR1 is SGHRS, CDR2 YFSETQ. The CDR3 nucleotides are TGCGCCAGCAGCTTATTAGCGGGTTACCAAGAGACCCAGTACTTC. Translated: CASSLLAGYQETQYF.

The V gene is TRBV27, the J gene TRBJ1-1, with D perhaps matching TRBD1 (6 bases). The CDR3 length is 17 residues. In germline, CDR1 is MNHEY, CDR2 SMNVEV (reference sequence). V lost 2 bases and J 0 bases, leaving 16 bases between the germline ends. DNA for the CDR3: TGTGCCAGCAGTTTAAGGGGGACAACCCTCATGAACACTGAAGCTTTCTTT. The encoded protein is CASSLRGTTLMNTEAFF.

The DNA of the CDR3 is TGTGCCAGCAATGTCGGGAATGAGCAGTTCTTC. Encoded protein: CASNVGNEQFF. This chain joins TRBV2 and TRBJ2-1; D call uncertain. Germline loops: CDR1 SNHLY, CDR2 FYNNEI. Trimming left V 7 bases short and J 7 bases short, with 8 bases between. The CDR3 sequence is 11 residues long.

The chain uses TRBV6-5 and TRBJ2-7; 7 nucleotides align to TRBD1. V lost 6 bases and J lost 0; bases outside the gene matches: 5. The CDR3 is 14 residues long. CDR1 is MNHEY, CDR2 SVGAGI, per germline. The CDR3 sequence is CASRRGQVSYEQYF. The CDR3 coding sequence is TGTGCCAGCAGAAGAGGACAGGTCTCCTACGAGCAGTACTTC.

In this sample, this clone turned up a few times. This chain connects TRBV15 to TRBJ2-5; D gene uncertain. The end of the DNA aligns better with TRBJ2-7, so the J call may be wrong. This CDR3 is built from 13 residues. Germline CDR1 LNHNV, CDR2 YYDKDF (reference sequence). CDR3 in DNA: TGTGCCACCAGCAGAGAAAACTTATACGAGCAGTACTTC. Its protein is CATSRENLYEQYF.

The gene calls are TRBV5-1 and TRBJ2-7; a possible D gene is TRBD1 (6 bases). V dropped 1 base and J dropped 2 bases, with 10 bases sitting between them. The CDR3 length is 14 residues. Germline CDR1 is SGHRS and CDR2 is YFSETQ. CDR3 region: CASSLPGTTYEQYF. The CDR3 nucleotides are TGCGCCAGCAGCTTGCCGGGGACAACCTACGAGCAGTACTTC.

The rearrangement joins TRBV19 to TRBJ1-3; TRBD1 is a possible D gene (5 bases). The V gene's germline CDR1 is LNHDA and CDR2 SQIVND (reference sequence). The CDR3 loop spans 15 amino acids. Trimming removed 8 bases from V and 0 bases from J, with 14 bases in between. CDR3 sequence reads: CASWGDRLSGNTIYF. The DNA of the CDR3 is TGTGCCAGTTGGGGCGACCGCCTCTCTGGAAACACCATATATTTT.

This clone was picked up a small number of times. The chain employs TRBV28 and TRBJ2-5, with D possibly being TRBD1 (7 bases). The CDR3 runs to 14 residues. V lost 6 bases to trimming and J lost 4 bases, with 15 bases between them. The germline V gene encodes CDR1 MDHEN and CDR2 SYDVKM. Here the CDR3 DNA reads TGTGCCAGCAGCGGGAGACAGGGTAGAGAGACCCAGTACTTC. Its protein is CASSGRQGRETQYF.

V is TRBV18 and J is TRBJ2-3; D remains unclear. CDR1 and CDR2 (germline): KGHSH, LQKENI. The CDR3 totals 13 residues. V dropped 6 bases and J dropped 0 bases, with 7 bases sitting between them. The CDR3 is CASSVLSTDTQYF. The CDR3 nucleotides read TGTGCCAGCTCCGTCTTAAGCACAGATACGCAGTATTTT. Filled out from reference TRBV18 and TRBJ2-3, the complete variable domain reads NAGVMQNPRHLVRRRGQEARLRCSPMKGHSHVYWYRQLPEEGLKFMVYLQKENIIDESGMPKERFSAEFPKEGPSILRIQQVVRGDSAAYFCASSVLSTDTQYFGPGTRLTVL.

The chain couples TRBV7-9 to TRBJ1-6; 7 bases align to TRBD1. Trimming removed 2 bases from V and 8 bases from J; junction bases left unmatched: 6. Germline CDR1 SEHNR, CDR2 FQNEAQ (reference sequence). CDR3 length equals 15 residues. The CDR3 protein is CASSLKGTEYSPLHF. The CDR3 nucleotides are TGTGCCAGCAGCTTAAAGGGGACAGAGTATTCACCCCTCCACTTT.

The chain carries TRBV5-5 and TRBJ1-5; D unresolved. The CDR3 has 15 amino acids. The V end was cut by 1 base, the J end by 0 bases, with 8 bases between. Germline assignment: CDR1 SGHKS and CDR2 YYEKEE (reference sequence). As DNA, the CDR3 is TGTGCCAGCAGCTTGACAGCCTATAGCAATCAGCCCCAGCATTTT. Amino acid sequence: CASSLTAYSNQPQHF.

V is TRBV7-9 and J is TRBJ1-1; no clear D gene. Trimming removed 1 base from V and 8 bases from J, with 14 bases in between. The CDR3 spans 14 residues. Germline CDR1 SEHNR, CDR2 FQNEAQ (reference sequence). CDR3 region: CASSLGGGLGEAFF. The CDR3, as DNA: TGTGCCAGCAGCTTAGGTGGAGGGCTCGGGGAAGCTTTCTTT.

The chain employs TRBV6-5 and TRBJ2-1, with TRBD2 matching over 9 bases. The germline gives CDR1 MNHEY, CDR2 SVGAGI. V shed 6 bases and J 4 bases; nucleotides not matched to a gene: 7. The CDR3 totals 15 residues. CDR3 sequence: CASRRQRGEYNEQFF. DNA of the CDR3: TGTGCCAGCAGGCGCCAGCGGGGGGAATACAATGAGCAGTTCTTC.